These 3 T cell receptor beta chains were all obtained from the same sample, sequenced in a study of Graves' ophthalmopathy and Graves' hyperthyroidism. RNA transcripts provided the template for amplifying TCR beta CDR3 regions. HTBI-primed first-round RT-PCR preceded second-round multiplex PCR. TCRdb re-derived calls from the multiplex PCR reads in MiXCR, one entry per CDR3 protein. The repertoire has about 620,000 distinct CDR3 sequences, around a fifth of them found once; the top ten carry more than 5.5%. Sequenced input: peripheral blood. The receptors derive from a young woman with stable Graves' hyperthyroidism. Some clones in this sample may be carry-over from other donors' samples.

This chain links TRBV30 with TRBJ2-3, with 11 bases matching TRBD1. Trimming took 2 bases from V and 3 from J; bases not matched to a gene: 10. The CDR3 contains 17 residues. Per germline, CDR1 GTSNPN and CDR2 SVGIG (reference sequence). This chain's CDR3 is CAWSPPPGTGGTDTQYF. The CDR3, as DNA: TGTGCCTGGAGTCCCCCGCCCGGGACAGGGGGGACAGATACGCAGTATTTT.

This rearrangement joins TRBV20-1 to TRBJ2-5; no firm D call. V lost 2 bases and J lost 5, with 12 bases in between. The CDR3 runs 13 residues. The V gene's germline CDR1 is DFQATT and CDR2 SNEGSKA (reference sequence). CDR3 sequence (DNA): TGCAGTGCTAGAACCGGCAGTTCGGAGACCCAGTACTTC. It encodes CSARTGSSETQYF.

This chain connects TRBV28 to TRBJ1-1; D is unclear. V shed 4 bases and J shed 3 bases, with 15 bases lying between them. This CDR3 spans 15 amino acids. In germline, CDR1 is MDHEN, CDR2 SYDVKM. The CDR3 loop is CASSSPWQWDTEAFF. CDR3 nucleotides: TGTGCCAGCAGTTCCCCGTGGCAGTGGGACACTGAAGCTTTCTTT.